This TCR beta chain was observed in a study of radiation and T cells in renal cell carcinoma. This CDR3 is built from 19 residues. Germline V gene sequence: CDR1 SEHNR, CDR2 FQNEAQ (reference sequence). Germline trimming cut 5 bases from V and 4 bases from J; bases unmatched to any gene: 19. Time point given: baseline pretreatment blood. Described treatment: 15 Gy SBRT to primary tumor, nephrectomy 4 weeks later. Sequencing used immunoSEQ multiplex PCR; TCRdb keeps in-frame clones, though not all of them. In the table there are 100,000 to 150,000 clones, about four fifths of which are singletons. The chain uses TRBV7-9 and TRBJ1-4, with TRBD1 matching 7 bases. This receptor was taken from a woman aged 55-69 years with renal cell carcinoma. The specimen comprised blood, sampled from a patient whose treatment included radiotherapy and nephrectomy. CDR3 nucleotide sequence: TGTGCCAGCAGCCCCGCACCTCGTCGAGGGGGCAGGATTAATGAAAAACTGTTTTTT. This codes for CASSPAPRRGGRINEKLFF.